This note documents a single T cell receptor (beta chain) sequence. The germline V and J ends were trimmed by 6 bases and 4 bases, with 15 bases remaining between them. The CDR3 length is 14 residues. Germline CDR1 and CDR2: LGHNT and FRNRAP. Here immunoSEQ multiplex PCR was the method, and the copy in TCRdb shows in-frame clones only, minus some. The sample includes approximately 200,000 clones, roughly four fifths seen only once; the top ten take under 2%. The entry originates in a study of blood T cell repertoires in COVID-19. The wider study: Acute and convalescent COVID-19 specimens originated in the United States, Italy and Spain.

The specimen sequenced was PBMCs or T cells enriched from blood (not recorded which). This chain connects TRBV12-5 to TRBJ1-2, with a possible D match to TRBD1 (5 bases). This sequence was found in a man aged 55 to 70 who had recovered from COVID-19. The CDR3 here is CASGYDRSPYGYTF. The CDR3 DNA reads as TGTGCTAGTGGCTACGACAGAAGTCCCTATGGCTACACCTTC.